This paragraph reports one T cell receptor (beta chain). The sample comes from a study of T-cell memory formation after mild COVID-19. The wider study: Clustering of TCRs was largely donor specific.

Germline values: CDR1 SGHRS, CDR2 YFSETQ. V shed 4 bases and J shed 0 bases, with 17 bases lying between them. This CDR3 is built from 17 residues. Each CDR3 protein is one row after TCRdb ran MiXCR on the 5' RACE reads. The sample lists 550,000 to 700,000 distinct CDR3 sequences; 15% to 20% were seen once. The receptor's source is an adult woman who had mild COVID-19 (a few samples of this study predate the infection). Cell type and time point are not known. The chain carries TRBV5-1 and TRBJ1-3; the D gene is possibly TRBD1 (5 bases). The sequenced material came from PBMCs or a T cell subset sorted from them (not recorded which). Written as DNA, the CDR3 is TGCGCCAGCAGCACCCCGAGGTCCGGGGGCTCTGGAAACACCATATATTTT. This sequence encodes CASSTPRSGGSGNTIYF.